These 20 T cell receptor beta chains were sequenced from one sample in a study of response to subunit inactivated influenza vaccine. TCRdb passed the RT-PCR reads through MiXCR, listing each CDR3 protein once. The sample yields roughly 780,000 distinct CDR3 sequences, approximately 18% seen once. The sample in question was PBMCs from blood, obtained more than 4 days after vaccination. These receptors were collected from a man aged 50-60 years who received an inactivated influenza vaccine.

The chain links TRBV6-1 to TRBJ1-4; tentatively, D is TRBD1 (6 bases). CDR3 length: 14 residues. The V gene lost 6 bases and the J gene lost 7 bases, with 15 bases spanning the gap. Germline-derived CDR1 and CDR2 are MNHNS and SASEGT. CDR3 amino acids: CASSTLDSIEKLFF. CDR3 in DNA: TGTGCCAGCAGCACCCTGGACAGTATTGAAAAACTGTTTTTT.

The chain links TRBV27 to TRBJ2-7; D is perhaps TRBD2 (6 bases). This CDR3 contains 15 residues. The germline V and J ends were trimmed by 5 bases and 4 bases, with 18 bases remaining between them. In germline, CDR1 is MNHEY, CDR2 SMNVEV (reference sequence). CDR3 nucleotide sequence: TGTGCCAGCAGTCCGACGGTGGGAGGCCGATACGAGCAGTACTTC. Its translation is CASSPTVGGRYEQYF.

The V and J genes are TRBV10-2 and TRBJ1-5; D not resolved. The CDR3 extends over 13 amino acids. V was shortened by 2 bases and J by 9 bases, with 11 bases between the two germline ends. CDR1 WSHSY and CDR2 SAAADI come from the germline V gene. This CDR3 reads CASSEAGLGPQHF. The CDR3 nucleotides are TGCGCCAGCAGTGAGGCAGGCTTGGGGCCCCAGCATTTT.

This clonotype was seen more than once but under ten times. J is TRBJ1-2 and V is TRBV6-5; no clear D. This CDR3 has 15 amino acids. V was shortened by 3 bases and J by 5 bases, with 16 bases between the two germline ends. Germline CDR1 and CDR2: MNHEY and SVGAGI. CDR3 residues: CASSYSWPSVYGYTF. Here the CDR3 DNA reads TGTGCCAGCAGTTATAGTTGGCCCAGCGTATATGGCTACACCTTC.

At least ten counts were recorded for this clonotype. The J gene is TRBJ2-3, the V gene TRBV28; tentative D call: TRBD2 (6 bases). This CDR3 comprises 15 residues. V was trimmed by 8 bases and J by 0 bases, leaving 15 bases between them. The germline V gene has CDR1 MDHEN and CDR2 SYDVKM. The DNA for the CDR3 is TGTGCCAGCTCACCCCTAGCGATTAGCACAGATACGCAGTATTTT. Its protein is CASSPLAISTDTQYF.

This clonotype came up a few times. The gene calls are TRBV6-5 and TRBJ2-5, with D possibly TRBD1 on 5 matching bases. Deletions cut 4 bases from V and 2 bases from J, with 11 bases between. Per germline, CDR1 MNHEY and CDR2 SVGAGI. CDR3 length: 14 amino acids. The DNA of the CDR3 is TGTGCCAGCAGTTTTACAGGACCTCAAGAGACCCAGTACTTC. It encodes CASSFTGPQETQYF.

The rearrangement uses TRBV2 and TRBJ1-1; a weak D match, TRBD1 (5 bases). The ends were cut back, 8 bases at V and 2 bases at J, with 6 bases in the middle. Germline CDR1 SNHLY, CDR2 FYNNEI. The CDR3 runs to 11 residues. The DNA of the CDR3 is TGTGCCAGCGGGACCAACACTGAAGCTTTCTTT. Amino acids: CASGTNTEAFF. The complete variable domain, with remaining parts taken from reference TRBV2 and TRBJ1-1, reads EPEVTQTPSHQVTQMGQEVILRCVPISNHLYFYWYRQILGQKVEFLVSFYNNEISEKSEIFDDQFSVERPDGSNFTLKIRSTKLEDSAMYFCASGTNTEAFFGQGTRLTVV.

As for this clonotype: At one end, the junction sequence differs from germline, possibly due to a read error. V gene TRBV12-3 or TRBV12-4 combines with J gene TRBJ2-7; D possibly corresponds to TRBD1 (5 bases). The length of the CDR3 is 14 residues. The CDR3 is CASSLARAGNEQYF. Here the CDR3 DNA reads TGTGCCAGCAGCTTAGCCAGGGCTGGAAACGAGCAGTACTTC.

This clonotype has a handful of counts. The V and J genes are TRBV10-3 and TRBJ2-7; D is unclear. The CDR3 totals 17 residues. V was shortened by 8 bases and J by 1 base, with 24 bases between the two germline ends. In germline, CDR1 is ENHRY, CDR2 SYGVKD. DNA for the CDR3: TGTGCCATCTCCAAAAACCTCCCCCCAGACGGGTCCTACGAGCAGTACTTC. Protein: CAISKNLPPDGSYEQYF.

In its sample, this clonotype was seen many times. This chain joins TRBV18 and TRBJ1-2, with TRBD1 identical over 9 bases. The CDR3 has 15 residues. V lost 6 bases to trimming and J lost 4 bases; unmatched junction nucleotides: 9. Germline V CDR1 and CDR2: KGHSH, LQKENI. The DNA for the CDR3 is TGTGCCAGCTCGCTGGACGGGACAGGGATCTATGGCTACACCTTC. Its translation is CASSLDGTGIYGYTF.

The J gene is TRBJ1-2, the V gene TRBV4-2, with D possibly being TRBD1 (6 bases). V was trimmed by 4 bases and J by 6 bases, leaving 21 bases between them. This CDR3 is built from 16 residues. Germline V gene sequence: CDR1 LGHNA, CDR2 YNFKEQ. This chain's CDR3 is CASSPYPGGRTHGYTF. The CDR3 DNA is TGTGCCAGCAGCCCGTACCCGGGGGGCAGGACTCATGGCTACACCTTC.

The V and J genes are TRBV5-1 and TRBJ1-1; a weak D match, TRBD1 (5 bases). This CDR3 is built from 16 residues. Germline lookup yields CDR1 SGHRS and CDR2 YFSETQ. V shed 3 bases and J shed 1 base, with 16 bases lying between them. CDR3 nucleotide sequence: TGCGCCAGCAGCTCCACCGACAGTTTTTCGAACACTGAAGCTTTCTTT. It specifies CASSSTDSFSNTEAFF.

This chain connects TRBV5-6 to TRBJ2-1, with 10 bases matching TRBD2. Germline V gene sequence: CDR1 SGHDT, CDR2 YYEEEE. V lost 2 bases and J lost 10; bases outside the gene matches: 15. The CDR3 covers 17 residues. The chain's CDR3 is CASSFSGLAGDFGEQFF. CDR3 DNA sequence: TGTGCCAGCAGCTTTTCAGGGCTAGCGGGAGATTTTGGCGAGCAGTTCTTC. Full variable domain (outside the CDR3, taken from reference TRBV5-6 and TRBJ2-1): DAGVTQSPTHLIKTRGQQVTLRCSPKSGHDTVSWYQQALGQGPQFIFQYYEEEERQRGNFPDRFSGHQFPNYSSELNVNALLLGDSALYLCASSFSGLAGDFGEQFFGPGTRLTVL.

In this sample, this clonotype turned up a few times. The chain combines TRBV14 with TRBJ2-5; D is unclear. Trimming shortened V by 3 bases and J by 5 bases, and 10 bases separated the two germline ends. This CDR3 contains 13 residues. Germline values: CDR1 SGHDN, CDR2 FVKESK. The chain's CDR3 is CASSQWGLETQYF. The CDR3 DNA follows: TGTGCCAGCAGCCAGTGGGGTCTCGAGACCCAGTACTTC.

The table lists this clonotype with a few counts. The chain employs TRBV29-1 and TRBJ2-7, with a possible D match to TRBD2 (6 bases). The CDR3 sequence is 13 residues long. V lost 7 bases and J 0 bases, leaving 13 bases between the germline ends. Germline CDR1 reads SQVTM; CDR2 reads ANQGSEA. The CDR3 here is CSAKGGNSYEQYF. The CDR3 DNA is TGCAGCGCCAAGGGCGGGAACTCCTACGAGCAGTACTTC.

This clonotype was detected only a few times. The V gene is TRBV6-8, the J gene TRBJ2-1, with 8 bases aligning to TRBD1. Germline V lookup: CDR1 MNHGY, CDR2 SAAAGT. This CDR3 has 15 amino acids. The ends lost 6 bases at V and 3 bases at J; junction bases unmatched: 7. The CDR3: CASSITGGRYNEQFF. DNA of the CDR3: TGTGCCAGCAGCATTACAGGGGGGCGCTACAATGAGCAGTTCTTC.

Here the CDR3 reads CASSLSRVGNSPLHF. CDR3 sequence (DNA): TGTGCCAGCAGTTTATCCCGGGTGGGGAATTCACCCCTCCACTTT. The rearrangement uses TRBV12-3 or TRBV12-4 and TRBJ1-6; D ambiguous. The ends were cut back, 2 bases at V and 7 bases at J, with 12 bases in the middle. There are 15 residues in the CDR3.

This clonotype appeared many times. The chain recombines TRBV7-8 with TRBJ2-3; 10 bases are shared with TRBD1. The CDR3 sequence is 17 residues long. Per germline, CDR1 SGHVS and CDR2 FQNEAQ. J lost 0 bases, V lost 5 bases, and 8 bases had no gene match. The CDR3 DNA reads as TGTGCCAGCAGCCTCCTTCGGACAGGGGGGAGCACAGATACGCAGTATTTT. This gives the protein CASSLLRTGGSTDTQYF.

The V call is TRBV6-2 or TRBV6-3, the J call TRBJ2-7, with 9 bases lining up with TRBD2. The germline CDR1 and CDR2 sequences are MNHEY and SVGEGT. V was clipped by 5 bases and J by 4 bases; unmatched bases: 30. The CDR3 totals 22 residues. The CDR3 DNA is TGTGCCAGCAGTCAGAAGTGGTTTGGTCTAGCGGGACCCTTTCGTATTCAATACGAGCAGTACTTC. This codes for CASSQKWFGLAGPFRIQYEQYF.

This clonotype showed up just a few times. The chain has TRBV5-1 and TRBJ2-2; perhaps D is TRBD1 or TRBD2 (5 bases each). V was trimmed by 4 bases and J by 6 bases, leaving 16 bases between them. Germline-derived CDR1 and CDR2 are SGHRS and YFSETQ. This CDR3 contains 15 residues. CDR3 residues: CASSPKGPNSGELFF. In DNA, the CDR3 is TGCGCCAGCAGCCCTAAGGGACCCAATTCCGGGGAGCTGTTTTTT. The whole variable domain, filled in from reference TRBV5-1 and TRBJ2-2, reads KAGVTQTPRYLIKTRGQQVTLSCSPISGHRSVSWYQQTPGQGLQFLFEYFSETQRNKGNFPGRFSGRQFSNSRSEMNVSTLELGDSALYLCASSPKGPNSGELFFGEGSRLTVL.